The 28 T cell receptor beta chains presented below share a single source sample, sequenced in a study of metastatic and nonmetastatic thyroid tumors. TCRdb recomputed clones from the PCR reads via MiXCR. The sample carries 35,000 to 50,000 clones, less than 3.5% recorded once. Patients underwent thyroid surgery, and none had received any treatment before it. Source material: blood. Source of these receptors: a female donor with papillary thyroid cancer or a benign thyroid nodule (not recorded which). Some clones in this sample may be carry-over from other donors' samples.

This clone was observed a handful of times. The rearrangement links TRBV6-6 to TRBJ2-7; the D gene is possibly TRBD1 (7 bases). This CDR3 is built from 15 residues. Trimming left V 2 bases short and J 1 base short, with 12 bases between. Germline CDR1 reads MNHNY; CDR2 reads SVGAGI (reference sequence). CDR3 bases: TGTGCCAGCAGTTACGGAGGGACAGATTCCTACGAGCAGTACTTC. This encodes CASSYGGTDSYEQYF.

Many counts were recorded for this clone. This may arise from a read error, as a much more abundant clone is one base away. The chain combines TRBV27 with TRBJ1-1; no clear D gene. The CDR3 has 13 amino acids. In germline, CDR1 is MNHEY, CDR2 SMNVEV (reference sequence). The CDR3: CAGSPQWGTEAFF. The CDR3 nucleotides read TGTGCCGGCAGTCCCCAATGGGGCACTGAAGCTTTCTTT.

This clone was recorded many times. DNA of the CDR3: TGTGCCAGCAGCTTAGTAGGGGATAGAGGCTACACCTTC. Residues: CASSLVGDRGYTF. The chain combines TRBV7-9 with TRBJ1-2, with a tentative D call TRBD1 (5 bases). The CDR3 spans 13 residues. V lost 1 base and J lost 8, with 11 bases in between. Per germline, CDR1 SEHNR and CDR2 FQNEAQ (reference sequence).

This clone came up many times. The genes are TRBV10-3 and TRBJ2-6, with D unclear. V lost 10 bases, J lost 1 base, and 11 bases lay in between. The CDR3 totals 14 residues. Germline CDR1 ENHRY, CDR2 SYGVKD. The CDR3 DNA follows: TGTGCCACAGTTGCCGGGTCTGGGGCCAACGTCCTGACTTTC. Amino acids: CATVAGSGANVLTF.

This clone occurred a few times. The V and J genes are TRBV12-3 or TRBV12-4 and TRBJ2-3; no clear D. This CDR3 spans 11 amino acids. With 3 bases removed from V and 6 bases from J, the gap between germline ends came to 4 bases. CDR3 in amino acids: CASSFADTQYF. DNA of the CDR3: TGTGCCAGCAGTTTTGCGGATACGCAGTATTTT.

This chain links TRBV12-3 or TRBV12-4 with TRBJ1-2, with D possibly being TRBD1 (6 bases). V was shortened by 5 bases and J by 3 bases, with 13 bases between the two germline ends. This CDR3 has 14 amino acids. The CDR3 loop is CASSMYRDDYGYTF. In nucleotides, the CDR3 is TGTGCCAGCAGTATGTACAGGGATGACTATGGCTACACCTTC.

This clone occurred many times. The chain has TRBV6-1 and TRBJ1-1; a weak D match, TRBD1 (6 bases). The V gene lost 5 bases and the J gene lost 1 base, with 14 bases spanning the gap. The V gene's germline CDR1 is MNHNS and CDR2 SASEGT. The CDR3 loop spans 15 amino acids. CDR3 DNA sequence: TGTGCCAGCAGTCCACAGGGAGACGCGAACACTGAAGCTTTCTTT. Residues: CASSPQGDANTEAFF.

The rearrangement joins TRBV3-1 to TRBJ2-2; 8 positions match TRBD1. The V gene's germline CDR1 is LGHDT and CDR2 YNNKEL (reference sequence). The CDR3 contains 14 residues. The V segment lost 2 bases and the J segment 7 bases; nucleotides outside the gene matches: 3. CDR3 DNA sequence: TGTGCCAGCAGCCAACAGGGGGCTGACGGGGAGCTGTTTTTT. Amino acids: CASSQQGADGELFF.

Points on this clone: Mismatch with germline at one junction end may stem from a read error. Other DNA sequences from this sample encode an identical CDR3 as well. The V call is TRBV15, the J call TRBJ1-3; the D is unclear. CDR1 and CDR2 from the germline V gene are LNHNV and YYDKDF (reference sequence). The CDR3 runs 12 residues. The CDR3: CATSRDGATIYF. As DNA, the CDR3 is TGCGCCACCAGCAGAGATGGCGCCACCATATATTTT.

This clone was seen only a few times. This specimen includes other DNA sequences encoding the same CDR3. In DNA form, the CDR3 reads TGTGCCAGCAGTGACGGGAGCACAGATACGCAGTATTTT. Protein product: CASSDGSTDTQYF. V is TRBV6-4 and J is TRBJ2-3; D unresolved. CDR1 MRHNA and CDR2 SNTAGT come from the germline V gene. CDR3 length: 13 residues. Trimming removed 2 bases at V and 0 bases at J, with 3 bases between.

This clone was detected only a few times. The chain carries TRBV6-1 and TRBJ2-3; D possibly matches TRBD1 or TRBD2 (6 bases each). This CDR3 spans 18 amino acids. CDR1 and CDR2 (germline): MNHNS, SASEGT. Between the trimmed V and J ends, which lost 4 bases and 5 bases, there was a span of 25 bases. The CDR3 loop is CASSGYQGSHGGVDTQYF. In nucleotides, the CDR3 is TGTGCCAGCAGTGGGTATCAGGGGTCCCACGGGGGAGTAGATACGCAGTATTTT.

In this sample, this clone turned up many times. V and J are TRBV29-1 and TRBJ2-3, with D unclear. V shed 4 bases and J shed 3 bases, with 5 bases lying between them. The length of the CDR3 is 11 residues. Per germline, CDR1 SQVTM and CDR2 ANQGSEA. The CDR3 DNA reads TGCAGCGTTGGAAAAACAGATACGCAGTATTTT. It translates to CSVGKTDTQYF.

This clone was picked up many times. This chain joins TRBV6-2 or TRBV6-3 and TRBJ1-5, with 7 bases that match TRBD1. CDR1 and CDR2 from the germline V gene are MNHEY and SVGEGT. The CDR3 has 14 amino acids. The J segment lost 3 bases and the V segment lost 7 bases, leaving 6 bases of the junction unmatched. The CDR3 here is CASTPGQLNQPQHF. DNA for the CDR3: TGTGCCAGCACACCGGGACAGCTCAATCAGCCCCAGCATTTT.

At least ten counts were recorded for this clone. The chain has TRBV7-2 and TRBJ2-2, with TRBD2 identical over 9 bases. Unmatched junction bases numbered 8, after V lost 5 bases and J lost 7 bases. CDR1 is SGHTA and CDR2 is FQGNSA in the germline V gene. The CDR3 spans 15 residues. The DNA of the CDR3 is TGTGCCAGCAGCAAAATGGCGGGGGGGCTCGGGGAGCTGTTTTTT. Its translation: CASSKMAGGLGELFF.

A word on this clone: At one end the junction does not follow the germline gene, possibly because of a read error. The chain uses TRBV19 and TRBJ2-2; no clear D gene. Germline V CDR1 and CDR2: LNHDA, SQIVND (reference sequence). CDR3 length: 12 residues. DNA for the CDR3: TGTGCCAGTAGTCCTTACACCGGTGAGCTGTTTTTT. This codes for CASSPYTGELFF.

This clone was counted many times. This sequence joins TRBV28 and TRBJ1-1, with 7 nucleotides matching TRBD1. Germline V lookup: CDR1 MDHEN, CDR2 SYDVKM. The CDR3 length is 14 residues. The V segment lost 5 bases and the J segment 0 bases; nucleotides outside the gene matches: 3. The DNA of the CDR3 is TGTGCCAGCAGTCCGGGACAGATGAACACTGAAGCTTTCTTT. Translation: CASSPGQMNTEAFF.

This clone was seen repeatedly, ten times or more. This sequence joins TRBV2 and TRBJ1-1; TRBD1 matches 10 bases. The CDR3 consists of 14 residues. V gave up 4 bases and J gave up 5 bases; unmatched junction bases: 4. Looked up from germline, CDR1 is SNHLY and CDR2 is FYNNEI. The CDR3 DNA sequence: TGTGCCAGCAGTGTCAGGACAGGGGGTACTGAAGCTTTCTTT. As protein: CASSVRTGGTEAFF.

CDR3 DNA sequence: TGTGCCACCAGTGATTTTTGGGGGACTGAAGCTTTCTTT. Translation: CATSDFWGTEAFF. This chain uses TRBV24-1 with TRBJ1-1, with D maybe TRBD1 (5 bases). The CDR3 is 13 residues long. The ends were cut back, 1 base at V and 5 bases at J, with 7 bases in the middle. Germline V lookup: CDR1 KGHDR, CDR2 SFDVKD.

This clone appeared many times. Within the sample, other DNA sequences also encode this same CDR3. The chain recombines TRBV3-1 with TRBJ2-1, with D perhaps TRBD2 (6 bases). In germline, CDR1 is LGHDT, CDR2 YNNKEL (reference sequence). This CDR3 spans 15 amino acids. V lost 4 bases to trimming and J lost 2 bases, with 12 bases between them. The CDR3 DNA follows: TGTGCCAGCAGCCCAGGACTATCCCCCTACAATGAGCAGTTCTTC. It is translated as CASSPGLSPYNEQFF.

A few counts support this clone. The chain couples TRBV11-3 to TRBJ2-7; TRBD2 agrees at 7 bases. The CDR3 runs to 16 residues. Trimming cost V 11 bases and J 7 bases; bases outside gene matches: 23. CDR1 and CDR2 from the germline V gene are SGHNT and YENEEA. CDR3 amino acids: CASRTGRESLSMEQYF. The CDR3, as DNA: TGTGCCTCAAGGACGGGGCGGGAGAGCCTATCAATGGAGCAGTACTTC.

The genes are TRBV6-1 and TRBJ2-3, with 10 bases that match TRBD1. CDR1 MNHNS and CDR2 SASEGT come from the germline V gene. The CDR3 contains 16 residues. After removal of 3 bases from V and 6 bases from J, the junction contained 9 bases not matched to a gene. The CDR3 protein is CASSDYDRGRGDTQYF. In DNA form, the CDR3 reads TGTGCCAGCAGTGACTACGACAGGGGGCGCGGGGATACGCAGTATTTT.

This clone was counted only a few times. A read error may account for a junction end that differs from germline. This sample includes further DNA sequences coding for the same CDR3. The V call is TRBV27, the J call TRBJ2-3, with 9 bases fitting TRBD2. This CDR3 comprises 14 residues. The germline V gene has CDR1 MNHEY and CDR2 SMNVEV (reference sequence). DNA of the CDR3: TGTGCCAGCACGGTCGTAGCGGGAGCAGATACTCAGTATTTT. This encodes CASTVVAGADTQYF.

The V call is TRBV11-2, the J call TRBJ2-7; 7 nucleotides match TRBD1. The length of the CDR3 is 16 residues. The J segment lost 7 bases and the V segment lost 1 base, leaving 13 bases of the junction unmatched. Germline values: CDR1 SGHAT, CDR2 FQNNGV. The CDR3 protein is CASSLVPGGGTGEQYF. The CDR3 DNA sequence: TGTGCCAGCAGCTTAGTCCCAGGGGGTGGGACCGGGGAGCAGTACTTC.

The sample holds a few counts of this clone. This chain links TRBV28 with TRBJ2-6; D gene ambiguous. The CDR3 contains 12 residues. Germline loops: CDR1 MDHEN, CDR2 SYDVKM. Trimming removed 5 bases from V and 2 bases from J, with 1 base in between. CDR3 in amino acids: CASSTGANVLTF. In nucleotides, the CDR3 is TGTGCCAGCAGTACTGGGGCCAACGTCCTGACTTTC. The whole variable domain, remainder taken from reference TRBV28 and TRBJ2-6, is DVKVTQSSRYLVKRTGEKVFLECVQDMDHENMFWYRQDPGLGLRLIYFSYDVKMKEKGDIPEGYSVSREKKERFSLILESASTNQTSMYLCASSTGANVLTFGAGSRLTVL.

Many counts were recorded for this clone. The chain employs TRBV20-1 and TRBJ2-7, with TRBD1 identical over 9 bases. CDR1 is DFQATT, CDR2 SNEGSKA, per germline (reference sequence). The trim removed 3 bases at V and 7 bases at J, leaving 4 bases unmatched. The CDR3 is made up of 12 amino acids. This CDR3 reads CSASRQGGEQYF. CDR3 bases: TGCAGTGCTAGCCGACAGGGGGGGGAGCAGTACTTC.

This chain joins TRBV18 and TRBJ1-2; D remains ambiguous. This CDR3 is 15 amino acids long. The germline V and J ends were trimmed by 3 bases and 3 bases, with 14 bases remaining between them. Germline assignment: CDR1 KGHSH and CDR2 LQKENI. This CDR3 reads CASSPVGGWDYGYTF. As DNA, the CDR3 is TGTGCCAGCTCACCGGTCGGCGGGTGGGACTATGGCTACACCTTC.

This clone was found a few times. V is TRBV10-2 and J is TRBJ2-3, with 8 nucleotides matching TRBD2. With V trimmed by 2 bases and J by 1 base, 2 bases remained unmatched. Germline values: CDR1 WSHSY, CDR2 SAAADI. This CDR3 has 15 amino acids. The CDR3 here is CASSELSGGTDTQYF. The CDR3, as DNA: TGCGCCAGCAGTGAGCTTAGCGGGGGCACAGATACGCAGTATTTT.

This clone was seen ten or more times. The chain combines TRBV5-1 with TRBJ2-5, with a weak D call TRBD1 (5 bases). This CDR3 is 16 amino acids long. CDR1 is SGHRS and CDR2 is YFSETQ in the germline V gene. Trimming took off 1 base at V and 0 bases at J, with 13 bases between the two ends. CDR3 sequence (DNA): TGCGCCAGCAGCTTGTATGGGGCAGGGTACCAAGAGACCCAGTACTTC. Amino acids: CASSLYGAGYQETQYF.